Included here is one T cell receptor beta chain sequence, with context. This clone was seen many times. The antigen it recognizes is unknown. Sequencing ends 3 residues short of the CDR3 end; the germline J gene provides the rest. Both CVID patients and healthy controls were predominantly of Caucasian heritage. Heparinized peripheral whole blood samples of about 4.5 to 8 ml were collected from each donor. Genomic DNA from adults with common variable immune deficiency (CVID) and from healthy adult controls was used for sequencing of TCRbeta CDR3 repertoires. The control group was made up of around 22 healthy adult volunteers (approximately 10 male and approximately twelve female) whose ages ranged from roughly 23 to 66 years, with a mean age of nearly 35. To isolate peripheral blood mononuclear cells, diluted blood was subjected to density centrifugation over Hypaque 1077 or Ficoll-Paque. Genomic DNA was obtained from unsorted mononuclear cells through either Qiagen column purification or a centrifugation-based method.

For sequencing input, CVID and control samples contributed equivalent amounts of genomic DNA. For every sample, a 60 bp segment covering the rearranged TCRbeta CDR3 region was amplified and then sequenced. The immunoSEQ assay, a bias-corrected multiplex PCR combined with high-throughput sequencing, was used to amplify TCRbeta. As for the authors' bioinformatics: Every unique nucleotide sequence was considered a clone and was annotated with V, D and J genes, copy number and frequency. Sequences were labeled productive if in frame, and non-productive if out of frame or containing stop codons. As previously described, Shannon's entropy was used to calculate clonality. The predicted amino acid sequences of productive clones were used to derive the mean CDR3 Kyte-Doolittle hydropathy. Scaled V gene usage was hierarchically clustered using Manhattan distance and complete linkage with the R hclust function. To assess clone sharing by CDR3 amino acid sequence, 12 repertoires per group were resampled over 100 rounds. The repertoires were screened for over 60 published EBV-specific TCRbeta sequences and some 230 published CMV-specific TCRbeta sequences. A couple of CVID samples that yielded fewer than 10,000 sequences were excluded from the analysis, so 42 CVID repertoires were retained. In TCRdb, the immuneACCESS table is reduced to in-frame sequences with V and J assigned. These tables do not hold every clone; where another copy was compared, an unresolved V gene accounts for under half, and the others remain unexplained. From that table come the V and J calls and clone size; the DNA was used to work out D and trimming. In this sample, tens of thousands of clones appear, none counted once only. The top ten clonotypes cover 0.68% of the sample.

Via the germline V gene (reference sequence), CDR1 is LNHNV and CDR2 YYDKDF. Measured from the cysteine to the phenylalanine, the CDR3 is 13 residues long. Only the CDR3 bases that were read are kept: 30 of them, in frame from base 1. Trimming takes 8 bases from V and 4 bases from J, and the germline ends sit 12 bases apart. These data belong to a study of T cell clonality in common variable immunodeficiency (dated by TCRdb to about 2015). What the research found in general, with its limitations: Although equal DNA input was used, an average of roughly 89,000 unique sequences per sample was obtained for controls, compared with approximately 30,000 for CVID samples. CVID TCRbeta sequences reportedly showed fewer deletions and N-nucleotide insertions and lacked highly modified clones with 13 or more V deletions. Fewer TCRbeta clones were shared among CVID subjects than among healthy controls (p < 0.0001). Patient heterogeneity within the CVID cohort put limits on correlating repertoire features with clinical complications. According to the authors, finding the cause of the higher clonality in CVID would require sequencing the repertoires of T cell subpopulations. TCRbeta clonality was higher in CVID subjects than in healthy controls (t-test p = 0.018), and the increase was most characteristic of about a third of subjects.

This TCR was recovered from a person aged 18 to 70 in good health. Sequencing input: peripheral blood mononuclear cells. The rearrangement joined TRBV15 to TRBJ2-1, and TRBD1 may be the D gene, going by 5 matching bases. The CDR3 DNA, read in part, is TGTGCCACCCGACAGTTTCCATACAATGAG. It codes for CATRQFPYNE. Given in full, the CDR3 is CATRQFPYNEQFF.